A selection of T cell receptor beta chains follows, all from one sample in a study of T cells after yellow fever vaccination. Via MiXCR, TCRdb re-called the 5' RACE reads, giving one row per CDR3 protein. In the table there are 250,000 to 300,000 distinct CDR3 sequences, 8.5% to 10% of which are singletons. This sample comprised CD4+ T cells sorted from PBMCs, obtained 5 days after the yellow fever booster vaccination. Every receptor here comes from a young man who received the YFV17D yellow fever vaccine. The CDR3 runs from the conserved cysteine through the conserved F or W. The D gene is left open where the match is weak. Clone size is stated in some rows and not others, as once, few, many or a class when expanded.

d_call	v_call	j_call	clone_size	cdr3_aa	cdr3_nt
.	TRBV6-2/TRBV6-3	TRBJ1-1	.	CASSYYTREKAFF	TGTGCCAGCAGTTACTATACCAGGGAGAAAGCTTTCTTT
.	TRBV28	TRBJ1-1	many	CASSLSGGTEAFF	TGTGCCAGCAGCTTGTCGGGAGGTACTGAAGCTTTCTTT
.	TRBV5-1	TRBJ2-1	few	CASSLLPTVGSEQFF	TGCGCCAGCAGCCTTCTACCAACGGTGGGTTCTGAGCAGTTCTTC
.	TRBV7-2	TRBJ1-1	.	CASSFSQYTEAFF	TGTGCCAGCAGCTTCTCCCAGTACACTGAAGCTTTCTTT
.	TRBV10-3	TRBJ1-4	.	CAIRTGTNEKLFF	TGTGCCATCAGAACAGGGACTAATGAAAAACTGTTTTTT
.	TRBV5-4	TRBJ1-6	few	CASSFGGRSPLHF	TGTGCCAGCAGCTTCGGCGGGCGGTCACCCCTCCACTTT
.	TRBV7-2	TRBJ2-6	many	CASSLGANSGANVLTF	TGTGCCAGCAGCTTAGGGGCCAACTCTGGGGCCAACGTCCTGACTTTC
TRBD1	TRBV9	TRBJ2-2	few	CASSARGTDNTGELFF	TGTGCCAGCAGCGCCCGAGGGACAGATAACACCGGGGAGCTGTTTTTT
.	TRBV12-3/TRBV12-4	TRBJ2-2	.	CASIKWGTGELFF	TGTGCCAGCATAAAATGGGGGACCGGGGAGCTGTTTTTT
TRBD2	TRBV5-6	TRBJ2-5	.	CASRTSGRETQYF	TGTGCCAGCAGAACTAGCGGAAGGGAGACCCAGTACTTC
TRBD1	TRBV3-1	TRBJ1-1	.	CASSQGGQGVKAEAFF	TGTGCCAGCAGCCAAGGCGGACAGGGGGTTAAGGCTGAAGCTTTCTTT
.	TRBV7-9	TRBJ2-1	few	CASSQGGTGSNEQFF	TGTGCCAGCAGCCAAGGGGGTACGGGAAGCAATGAGCAGTTCTTC
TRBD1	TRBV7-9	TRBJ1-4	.	CASSLGTGQTNEKLFF	TGTGCCAGCAGCTTAGGAACGGGACAGACTAATGAAAAACTGTTTTTT
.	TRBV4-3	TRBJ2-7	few	CASSQLYRAAYEQYF	TGCGCCAGCAGCCAGTTATACAGAGCCGCCTACGAGCAGTACTTC
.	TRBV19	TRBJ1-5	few	CASSMFPDQPQHF	TGTGCCAGTAGTATGTTTCCAGACCAGCCCCAGCATTTT
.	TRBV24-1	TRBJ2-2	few	CATSDSDSYTGELFF	TGTGCCACCAGTGACTCGGACAGCTACACCGGGGAGCTGTTTTTT
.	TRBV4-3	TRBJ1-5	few	CASSQVPGPNPQPQHF	TGCGCCAGCAGCCAAGTTCCGGGCCCTAACCCACAGCCCCAGCATTTT
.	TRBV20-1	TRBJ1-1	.	CSARLGSGTEAFF	TGCAGTGCTAGACTGGGCTCGGGGACTGAAGCTTTCTTT
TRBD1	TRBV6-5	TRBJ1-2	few	CASSYSTGAYGYTF	TGTGCCAGCAGTTACTCGACAGGGGCATATGGCTACACCTTC
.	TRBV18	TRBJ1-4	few	CASSPQGGTEKLFF	TGTGCCAGCTCCCCTCAAGGAGGCACCGAAAAACTGTTTTTT
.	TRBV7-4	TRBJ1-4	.	CASSSTPGFHPSNEKLFF	TGTGCCAGCAGCTCGACTCCGGGCTTCCACCCTTCTAATGAAAAACTGTTTTTT
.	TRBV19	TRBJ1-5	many	CASSIGGNQPQHF	TGTGCCAGTAGTATAGGAGGTAATCAGCCCCAGCATTTT
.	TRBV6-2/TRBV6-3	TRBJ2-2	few	CASSYPSIFRGNTGELFF	TGTGCCAGCAGTTACCCATCGATATTTAGGGGTAACACCGGGGAGCTGTTTTTT
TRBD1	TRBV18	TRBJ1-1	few	CASSPLEGAGTEAFF	TGTGCCAGCTCACCACTGGAGGGGGCAGGCACTGAAGCTTTCTTT
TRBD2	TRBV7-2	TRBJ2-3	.	CASSFSGGGRDTQYF	TGTGCCAGCAGCTTTAGCGGGGGTGGTCGAGATACGCAGTATTTT
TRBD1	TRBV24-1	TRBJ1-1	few	CATSDEGAATTEAFF	TGTGCCACCAGTGATGAGGGGGCCGCAACAACTGAAGCTTTCTTT
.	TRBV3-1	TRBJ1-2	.	CASSQVAQAGYTF	TGTGCCAGCAGCCAAGTCGCGCAGGCTGGCTACACCTTC
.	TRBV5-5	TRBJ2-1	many	CASSLRRYNEQFF	TGTGCCAGCAGCTTGCGGCGGTACAATGAGCAGTTCTTC
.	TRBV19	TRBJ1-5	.	CASSEGRARGNQPQHF	TGTGCCAGTAGTGAGGGGCGGGCGCGGGGCAATCAGCCCCAGCATTTT
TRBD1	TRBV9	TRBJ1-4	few	CASSPQDRLGEKLFF	TGTGCCAGCAGCCCCCAGGACAGGTTAGGTGAAAAACTGTTTTTT
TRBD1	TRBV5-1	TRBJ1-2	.	CASSFFLGGRVEGYTF	TGCGCCAGCAGCTTCTTTTTAGGGGGCCGAGTTGAGGGCTACACCTTC
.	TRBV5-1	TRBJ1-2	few	CASSLGEGNYGYTF	TGCGCCAGCAGCTTAGGAGAGGGTAACTATGGCTACACCTTC
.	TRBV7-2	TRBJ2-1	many	CASSFRGGGFNEQFF	TGTGCCAGCAGCTTCCGAGGGGGAGGATTCAATGAGCAGTTCTTC
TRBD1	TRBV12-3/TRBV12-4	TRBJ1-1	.	CASRSDRGEAFF	TGTGCCAGCAGGTCCGACAGGGGCGAAGCTTTCTTT
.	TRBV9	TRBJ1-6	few	CASSVGGGSPLHF	TGTGCCAGCAGCGTAGGAGGGGGTTCACCCCTCCACTTT
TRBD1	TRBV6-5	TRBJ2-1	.	CASSRPGTGVRGNEQFF	TGTGCCAGCAGTCGGCCCGGGACAGGGGTGCGTGGCAATGAGCAGTTCTTC
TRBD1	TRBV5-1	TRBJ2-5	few	CASSSDREETQYF	TGCGCCAGCAGCTCCGACAGGGAAGAGACCCAGTACTTC
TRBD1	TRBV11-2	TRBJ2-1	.	CASSIRDRDNEQFF	TGTGCCAGCAGTATCCGGGACAGAGACAATGAGCAGTTCTTC
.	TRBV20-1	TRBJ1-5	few	CSAGVGNQPQHF	TGCAGTGCCGGGGTTGGCAATCAGCCCCAGCATTTT
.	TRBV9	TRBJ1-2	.	CASTRGVGGYTF	TGTGCCAGCACAAGGGGAGTCGGGGGCTACACCTTC
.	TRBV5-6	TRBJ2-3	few	CASGVGLSTDTQYF	TGTGCCAGCGGGGTGGGACTCAGCACAGATACGCAGTATTTT